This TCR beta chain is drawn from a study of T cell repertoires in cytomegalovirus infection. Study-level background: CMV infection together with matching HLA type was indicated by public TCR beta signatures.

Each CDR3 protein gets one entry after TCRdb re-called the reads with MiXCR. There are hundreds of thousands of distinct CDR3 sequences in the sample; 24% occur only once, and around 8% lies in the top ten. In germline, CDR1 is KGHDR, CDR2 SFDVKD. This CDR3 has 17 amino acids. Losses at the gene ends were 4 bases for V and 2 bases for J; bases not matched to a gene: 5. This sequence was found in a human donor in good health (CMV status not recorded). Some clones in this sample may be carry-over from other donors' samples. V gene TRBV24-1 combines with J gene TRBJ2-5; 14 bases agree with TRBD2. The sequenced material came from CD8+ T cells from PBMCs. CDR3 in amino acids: CATSDPTSGGAQETQYF. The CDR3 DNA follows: TGTGCCACCAGTGACCCGACTAGCGGGGGGGCACAAGAGACCCAGTACTTC.